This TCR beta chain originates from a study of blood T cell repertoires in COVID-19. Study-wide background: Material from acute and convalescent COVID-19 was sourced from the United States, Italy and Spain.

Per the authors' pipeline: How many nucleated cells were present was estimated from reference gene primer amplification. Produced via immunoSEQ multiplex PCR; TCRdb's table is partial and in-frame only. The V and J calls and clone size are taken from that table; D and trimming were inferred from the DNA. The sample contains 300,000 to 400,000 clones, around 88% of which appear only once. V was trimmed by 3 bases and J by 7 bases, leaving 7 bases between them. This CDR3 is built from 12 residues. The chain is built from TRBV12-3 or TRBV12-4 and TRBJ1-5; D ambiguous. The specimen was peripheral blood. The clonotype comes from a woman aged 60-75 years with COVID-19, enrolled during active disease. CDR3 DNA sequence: TGTGCCAGCAGTTTGTGGCCCCAGCCCCAGCATTTT. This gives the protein CASSLWPQPQHF.